Below, 5 T cell receptor beta chains from the same sample are listed, as sequenced in a study of blood T cells in healthy people across ages. A sample-barcoded 5' primer and a J-beta primer mix were used in a second PCR of roughly 6 to 11 cycles. MiXCR, applied by TCRdb to the 5' RACE reads, yields one record per CDR3 protein. The sample includes just under 900,000 distinct CDR3 sequences, less than 35% of them seen just once. Source material: blood. The receptors originated from a woman of 80 years or more in good health.

This clonotype showed up just a few times. Since a much larger clone is just one base distant, this may be a read error. The genes are TRBV5-6 and TRBJ2-5; possibly TRBD1 for D (5 bases). Germline V gives CDR1 SGHDT, CDR2 YYEEEE. The CDR3 is 14 residues long. CDR3 DNA sequence: TGTGCCAGCAGCCTCTTCGGCGGACAAGAGATCCAGTACTTC. Its protein product is CASSLFGGQEIQYF.

This clonotype was detected a few times. This may stem from a read error, because a much larger clone lies one nucleotide away. The gene calls are TRBV5-1 and TRBJ2-3; tentatively, D is TRBD2 (6 bases). The germline V gene has CDR1 SGHRS and CDR2 YFSETQ. The CDR3 consists of 15 residues. V lost 7 bases to trimming and J lost 3 bases, with 18 bases between them. CDR3 amino acids: CASGPQGLWTDTQYF. The CDR3 DNA sequence: TGCGCCAGCGGCCCTCAGGGACTTTGGACAGATACGCAGTATTTT.

This clonotype was observed many times. V and J are TRBV18 and TRBJ1-6, with a possible D match to TRBD1 (6 bases). Germline loops: CDR1 KGHSH, CDR2 LQKENI. This CDR3 contains 16 residues. With 3 bases removed from V and 7 bases from J, the gap between germline ends came to 16 bases. The CDR3 nucleotides read TGTGCCAGCTCACCCACAGACAGGAACTCAAATTCACCCCTCCACTTT. Translation gives CASSPTDRNSNSPLHF. The full variable domain, in which reference TRBV18 and TRBJ1-6 provide the parts outside the CDR3, is NAGVMQNPRHLVRRRGQEARLRCSPMKGHSHVYWYRQLPEEGLKFMVYLQKENIIDESGMPKERFSAEFPKEGPSILRIQQVVRGDSAAYFCASSPTDRNSNSPLHFGNGTRLTVT.

Ten or more counts support this clonotype. The chain is built from TRBV5-1 and TRBJ2-1, with TRBD2 identical over 12 bases. The germline gives CDR1 SGHRS, CDR2 YFSETQ. V dropped 2 bases and J dropped 7; count of bases not matched to a gene: 7. This CDR3 has 16 residues. The CDR3 loop is CASSFASGGARNEQFF. Written as DNA, the CDR3 is TGCGCCAGCAGCTTCGCTAGCGGGGGGGCCAGGAATGAGCAGTTCTTC. The full variable domain, rest sourced from reference TRBV5-1 and TRBJ2-1, is KAGVTQTPRYLIKTRGQQVTLSCSPISGHRSVSWYQQTPGQGLQFLFEYFSETQRNKGNFPGRFSGRQFSNSRSEMNVSTLELGDSALYLCASSFASGGARNEQFFGPGTRLTVL.

The chain's CDR3 is CASGGGGSNEKLFF. For the CDR3, the DNA is TGTGCCAGCGGCGGGGGGGGCTCTAATGAAAAACTGTTTTTT. J is TRBJ1-4 and V is TRBV7-2; possibly TRBD1 for D (6 bases). The germline V gene has CDR1 SGHTA and CDR2 FQGNSA. Deletions cut 8 bases from V and 3 bases from J, with 13 bases between. The CDR3 totals 14 residues.